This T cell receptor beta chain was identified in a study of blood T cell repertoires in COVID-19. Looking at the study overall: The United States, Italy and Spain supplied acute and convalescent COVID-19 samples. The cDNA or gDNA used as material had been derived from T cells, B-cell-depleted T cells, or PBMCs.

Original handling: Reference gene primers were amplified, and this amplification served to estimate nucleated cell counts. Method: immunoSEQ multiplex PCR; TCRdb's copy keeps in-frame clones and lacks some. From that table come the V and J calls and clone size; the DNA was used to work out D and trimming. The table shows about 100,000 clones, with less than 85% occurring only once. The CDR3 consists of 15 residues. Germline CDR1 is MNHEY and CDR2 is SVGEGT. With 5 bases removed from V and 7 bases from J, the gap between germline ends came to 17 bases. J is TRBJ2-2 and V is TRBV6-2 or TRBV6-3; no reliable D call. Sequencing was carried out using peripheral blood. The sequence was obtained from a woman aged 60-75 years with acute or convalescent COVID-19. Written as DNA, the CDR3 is TGTGCCAGCAGTCGGGTGTTTGATCTGGTCGGGGAGCTGTTTTTT. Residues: CASSRVFDLVGELFF.